This T cell receptor beta chain was sequenced during a study of T cells after yellow fever vaccination. The study's findings and limits: The secondary response was weaker but peaked faster, day 5 versus 15.

Germline-derived CDR1 and CDR2 are ENHRY and SYGVKD. The CDR3 has 21 amino acids. V lost 2 bases and J lost 2; bases outside the gene matches: 22. This clonotype was seen more than once but under ten times. The antigen remains unidentified. A single record per CDR3 protein comes from TCRdb applying MiXCR to the 5' RACE reads. Altogether 400,000 or so distinct CDR3 sequences are present, around 6.5% being singletons, with the ten largest covering 14% to 15%. Material: PBMCs, obtained 5 days after the yellow fever booster vaccination. This chain uses TRBV10-3 with TRBJ2-3; 7 bases are a match to TRBD2. This receptor was identified in a man aged 30 to 45 who received the YFV17D yellow fever vaccine. This chain's CDR3 is CAISEGSGREWVVSVTDTQYF. The CDR3, as DNA: TGTGCCATCAGTGAGGGGTCGGGGCGGGAGTGGGTCGTCTCTGTCACAGATACGCAGTATTTT.